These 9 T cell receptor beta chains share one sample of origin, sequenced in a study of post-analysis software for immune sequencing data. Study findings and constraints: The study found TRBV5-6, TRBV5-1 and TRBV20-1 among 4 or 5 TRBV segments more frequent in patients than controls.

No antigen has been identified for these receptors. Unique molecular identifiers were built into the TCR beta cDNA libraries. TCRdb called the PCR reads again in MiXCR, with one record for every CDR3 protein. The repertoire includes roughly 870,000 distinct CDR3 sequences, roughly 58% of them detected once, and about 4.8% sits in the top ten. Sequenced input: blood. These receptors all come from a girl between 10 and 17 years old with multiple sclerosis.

Written as DNA, the CDR3 is TGTGCCAGCAGTGCCGAGACGGGCAGCAATCAGCCCCAGCATTTT. It yields the protein CASSAETGSNQPQHF. V and J are TRBV12-3 or TRBV12-4 and TRBJ1-5; D ambiguous. CDR3 length equals 15 residues. V lost 5 bases to trimming and J lost 1 base, with 12 bases between them.

Written as DNA, the CDR3 is TGCAGTGCCGACGGACTAGCGGAATACAATGAGCAGTTCTTC. Amino acid sequence: CSADGLAEYNEQFF. This chain joins TRBV20-1 and TRBJ2-1; 10 bases match TRBD2. V dropped 6 bases and J dropped 4; count of bases not matched to a gene: 6. CDR3 length: 14 amino acids. CDR1 and CDR2 (germline): DFQATT, SNEGSKA (reference sequence).

The CDR3 is CASSLSTGTGGQPQHF. CDR3 coding DNA: TGTGCCAGCAGTTTGAGTACCGGGACAGGGGGTCAGCCCCAGCATTTT. This rearrangement joins TRBV12-3 or TRBV12-4 to TRBJ1-5; 11 bases agree with TRBD1. The V segment lost 3 bases and the J segment 6 bases; nucleotides outside the gene matches: 7. This CDR3 spans 16 amino acids.

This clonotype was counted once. The CDR3 coding sequence is TGTGCCATCTTAGTGGACACTGAAGCTTTCTTT. It codes for CAILVDTEAFF. The V and J genes are TRBV10-3 and TRBJ1-1; unclear D gene. Per germline, CDR1 ENHRY and CDR2 SYGVKD. V was pared by 8 bases and J by 3 bases, with 7 bases between. This CDR3 has 11 amino acids.

The CDR3 region has the DNA TGTGCCTGGAGTGTACAGCCAGGGAAGGAGCAGTACTTC. Translating it yields CAWSVQPGKEQYF. V and J are TRBV30 and TRBJ2-5; possibly TRBD1 for D (5 bases). The CDR3 totals 13 residues. Trimming cost V 0 bases and J 11 bases, with 16 bases left between them. CDR1 is GTSNPN, CDR2 SVGIG, per germline (reference sequence).

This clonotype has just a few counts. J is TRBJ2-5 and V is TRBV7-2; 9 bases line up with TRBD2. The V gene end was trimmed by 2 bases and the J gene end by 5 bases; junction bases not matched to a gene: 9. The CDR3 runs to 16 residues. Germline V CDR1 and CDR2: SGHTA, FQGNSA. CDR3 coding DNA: TGTGCCAGCAGCTTACGCTTCGGCGGGGGGGCGGAGACCCAGTACTTC. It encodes CASSLRFGGGAETQYF.

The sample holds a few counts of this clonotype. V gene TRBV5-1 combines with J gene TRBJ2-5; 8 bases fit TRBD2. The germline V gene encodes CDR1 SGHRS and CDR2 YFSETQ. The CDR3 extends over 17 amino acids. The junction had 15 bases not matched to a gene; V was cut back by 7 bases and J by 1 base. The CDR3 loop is CASRAERGLGPQETQYF. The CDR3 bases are TGCGCCAGCCGGGCAGAGCGGGGGTTGGGTCCCCAAGAGACCCAGTACTTC.

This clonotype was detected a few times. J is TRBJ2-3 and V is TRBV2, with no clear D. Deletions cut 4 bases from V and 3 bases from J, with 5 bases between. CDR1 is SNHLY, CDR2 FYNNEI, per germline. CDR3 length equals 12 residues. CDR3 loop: CASSVATDTQYF. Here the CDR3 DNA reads TGTGCCAGCAGTGTGGCAACAGATACGCAGTATTTT.

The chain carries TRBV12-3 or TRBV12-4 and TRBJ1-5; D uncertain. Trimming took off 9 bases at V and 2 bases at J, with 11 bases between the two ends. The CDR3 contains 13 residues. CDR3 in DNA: TGTGCCAGGACGGCTTCAGGCAATCAGCCCCAGCATTTT. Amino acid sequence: CARTASGNQPQHF.